This TCR beta chain was found in a study of graft-versus-host responses after intestinal transplantation. At the level of the study: Recipients got multivisceral, liver-intestinal, or isolated intestinal transplants.

As for this clone: Its matching antigen is unknown.

To release intraepithelial and lamina propria lymphocytes, the graft tissue was processed. Study findings and constraints: Patients with graft-donor T cell macrochimerism had high graft-versus-host to host-versus-graft clonal ratios in allografts.

The table came from immunoSEQ multiplex PCR; TCRdb's copy has only in-frame clones and leaves some out. The data hold 15,000 to 20,000 clones, with roughly four fifths observed a single time. This TCR was recovered from a human patient who received an intestinal transplant, so some T cells may come from the graft donor. The material sequenced was ileum tissue, taken about 19 months after intestinal transplantation.

The CDR3 DNA reads TGTGCCAGCTCACCACCGCTAGTCCAAGGGGGCTACACCTTC. Its translation: CASSPPLVQGGYTF. This chain joins TRBV18 and TRBJ1-2; D uncertain. Germline V lookup: CDR1 KGHSH, CDR2 LQKENI. Trimming took off 0 bases at V and 8 bases at J, with 13 bases between the two ends. The CDR3 is 14 amino acids.